This T cell receptor (beta chain) was identified in a study of regulatory T cells in long-lasting Graves disease. This clonotype has at least ten counts. Time point defined: newly diagnosed GD, antithyroid drugs for less than 3 months. The TCR library used RNA extracted from PBMCs. This CDR3 spans 21 amino acids. Germline V gene data show CDR1 as SGHTA and CDR2 as FQGNSA. After removal of 1 base from V and 4 bases from J, the junction contained 15 bases not matched to a gene. Relying on iRepertoire HTBI primers and Arm-PCR of CDR3 regions, the team built TCR beta libraries. TCRdb called the multiplex PCR reads again in MiXCR, with one record for every CDR3 protein. The sample records 350,000 to 550,000 distinct CDR3 sequences, around 15% being singletons. This same sample was also part of a study on T cells in Graves' hyperthyroidism and ophthalmopathy.

This specimen was peripheral blood mononuclear cells (PBMCs), taken at new diagnosis, from a patient treated with antithyroid drugs. The sequence derives from a woman aged 18-29 years with Graves disease. The J gene is TRBJ2-1, the V gene TRBV7-2, with 14 bases fitting TRBD2. The CDR3 here is CASSLVGVSTSGRAEYNEQFF. In DNA, the CDR3 is TGTGCCAGCAGCTTAGTCGGAGTATCGACTAGCGGGAGGGCCGAATACAATGAGCAGTTCTTC.